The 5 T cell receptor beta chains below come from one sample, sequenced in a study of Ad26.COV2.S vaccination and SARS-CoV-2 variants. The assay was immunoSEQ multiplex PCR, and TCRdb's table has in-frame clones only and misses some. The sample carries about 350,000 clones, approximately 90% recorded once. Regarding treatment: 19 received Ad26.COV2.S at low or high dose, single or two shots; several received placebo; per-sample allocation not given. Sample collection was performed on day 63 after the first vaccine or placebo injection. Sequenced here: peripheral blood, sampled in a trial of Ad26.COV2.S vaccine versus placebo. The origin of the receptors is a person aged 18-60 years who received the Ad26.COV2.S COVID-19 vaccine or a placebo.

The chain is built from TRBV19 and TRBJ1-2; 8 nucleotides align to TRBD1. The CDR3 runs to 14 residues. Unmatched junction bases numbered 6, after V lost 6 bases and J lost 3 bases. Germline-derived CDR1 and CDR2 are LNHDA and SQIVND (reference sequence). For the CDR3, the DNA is TGTGCCAGTAGCGCGACAGGGGCTGACTATGGCTACACCTTC. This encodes CASSATGADYGYTF. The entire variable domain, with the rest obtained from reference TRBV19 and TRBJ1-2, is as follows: DGGITQSPKYLFRKEGQNVTLSCEQNLNHDAMYWYRQDPGQGLRLIYYSQIVNDFQKGDIAEGYSVSREKKESFPLTVTSAQKNPTAFYLCASSATGADYGYTFGSGTRLTVV.

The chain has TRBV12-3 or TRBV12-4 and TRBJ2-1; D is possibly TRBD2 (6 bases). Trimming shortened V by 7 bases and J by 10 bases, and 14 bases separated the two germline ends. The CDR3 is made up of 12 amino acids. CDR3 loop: CASTPRGPEQFF. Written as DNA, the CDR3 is TGTGCCAGCACCCCGCGGGGCCCAGAGCAGTTCTTC.

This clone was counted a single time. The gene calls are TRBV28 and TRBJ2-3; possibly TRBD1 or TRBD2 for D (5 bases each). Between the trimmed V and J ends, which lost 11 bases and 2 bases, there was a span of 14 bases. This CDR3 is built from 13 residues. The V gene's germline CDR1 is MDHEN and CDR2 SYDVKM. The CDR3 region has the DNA TGTGCCGGGACGGACAAGTTCACAGATACGCAGTATTTT. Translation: CAGTDKFTDTQYF.

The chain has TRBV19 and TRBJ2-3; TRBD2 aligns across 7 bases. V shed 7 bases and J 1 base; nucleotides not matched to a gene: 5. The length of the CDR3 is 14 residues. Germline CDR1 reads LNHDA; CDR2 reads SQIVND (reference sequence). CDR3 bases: TGTGCCAGTATGGGGCTAGCGGGCACAGATACGCAGTATTTT. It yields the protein CASMGLAGTDTQYF. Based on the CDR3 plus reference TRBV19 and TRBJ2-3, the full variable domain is DGGITQSPKYLFRKEGQNVTLSCEQNLNHDAMYWYRQDPGQGLRLIYYSQIVNDFQKGDIAEGYSVSREKKESFPLTVTSAQKNPTAFYLCASMGLAGTDTQYFGPGTRLTVL.

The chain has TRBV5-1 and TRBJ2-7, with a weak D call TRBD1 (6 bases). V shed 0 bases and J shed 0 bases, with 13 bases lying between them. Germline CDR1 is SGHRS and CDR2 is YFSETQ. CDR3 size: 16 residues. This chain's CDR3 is CASSLGGPGYSYEQYF. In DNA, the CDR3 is TGCGCCAGCAGCTTGGGGGGGCCGGGCTACTCCTACGAGCAGTACTTC.